This T cell receptor (beta chain) was retrieved from a study of blood T cell repertoires in COVID-19. The CDR3 runs to 15 residues. Germline V gene sequence: CDR1 SGDLS, CDR2 YYNGEE. The trim removed 3 bases at V and 5 bases at J, leaving 7 bases unmatched. Points on this clone: Other nucleotide sequences from this sample produce the same CDR3.

TCRdb's copy holds only in-frame clones and misses some; the assay was immunoSEQ multiplex PCR. The repertoire has some 140,000 clones, just under 85% of them found once; the top ten carry around 2.7%. Material: peripheral blood. The origin of this receptor is an elderly woman with acute or convalescent COVID-19. This chain links TRBV9 with TRBJ1-4, with 7 nucleotides matching TRBD1. CDR3 in amino acids: CASSARQGPNEKLFF. As DNA, the CDR3 is TGTGCCAGCAGCGCCAGACAGGGTCCGAATGAAAAACTGTTTTTT.